This TCR beta chain is drawn from a study of cytomegalovirus exposure and HLA in healthy donors. Study-wide points: Some V segments, including TRBV6-2 and TRBV6-3, were excluded as indistinguishable. Later genetic work tied a missense DCLRE1C variant to beta-chain V and J trimming.

The CDR3 has 15 amino acids. Germline V gene sequence: CDR1 SGHTA, CDR2 FQGNSA. V lost 5 bases to trimming and J lost 6 bases; unmatched junction nucleotides: 5. This PCR relied on a set of 60 Vbeta primers and 13 Jbeta primers. Profiling relied on immunoSEQ multiplex PCR, and the TCRdb table lists in-frame clones only, not all of them. The sample gives about 190,000 clones, more than 75% of which show up once; around 3% is in the top ten. Comment on this clone: As yet, its antigen is unknown.

The sequenced sample was PBMCs. The chain combines TRBV7-2 with TRBJ2-1; 12 bases match TRBD2. The origin of this receptor is a woman in her forties or fifties in good health and CMV-seropositive. CDR3 nucleotides: TGTGCCAGCAGCCGGACTAGCGGGGTTAGCAATGAGCAGTTCTTC. Translating gives CASSRTSGVSNEQFF.